This entry concerns a single T cell receptor (beta chain). This entry belongs to a study of T cell changes during pregnancy in multiple sclerosis. The CDR3 contains 17 residues. V lost 4 bases and J lost 6, with 19 bases in between. Germline CDR1 MNHNS, CDR2 SASEGT. Generated by immunoSEQ multiplex PCR, the TCRdb table keeps only in-frame clones and is missing some. Here the sample spans roughly 41,000 clones, 90% being singletons. The receptor was derived from a female donor with multiple sclerosis, enrolled in a pregnancy study. V is TRBV6-1 and J is TRBJ1-6; D unresolved. Sequences were derived from CD8+ T cells from peripheral blood mononuclear cells, sampled in the third trimester of pregnancy. As DNA, the CDR3 is TGTGCCAGCAGTGCCGGCCAGGCCGTACCCCTTAATTCACCCCTCCACTTT. As protein: CASSAGQAVPLNSPLHF.